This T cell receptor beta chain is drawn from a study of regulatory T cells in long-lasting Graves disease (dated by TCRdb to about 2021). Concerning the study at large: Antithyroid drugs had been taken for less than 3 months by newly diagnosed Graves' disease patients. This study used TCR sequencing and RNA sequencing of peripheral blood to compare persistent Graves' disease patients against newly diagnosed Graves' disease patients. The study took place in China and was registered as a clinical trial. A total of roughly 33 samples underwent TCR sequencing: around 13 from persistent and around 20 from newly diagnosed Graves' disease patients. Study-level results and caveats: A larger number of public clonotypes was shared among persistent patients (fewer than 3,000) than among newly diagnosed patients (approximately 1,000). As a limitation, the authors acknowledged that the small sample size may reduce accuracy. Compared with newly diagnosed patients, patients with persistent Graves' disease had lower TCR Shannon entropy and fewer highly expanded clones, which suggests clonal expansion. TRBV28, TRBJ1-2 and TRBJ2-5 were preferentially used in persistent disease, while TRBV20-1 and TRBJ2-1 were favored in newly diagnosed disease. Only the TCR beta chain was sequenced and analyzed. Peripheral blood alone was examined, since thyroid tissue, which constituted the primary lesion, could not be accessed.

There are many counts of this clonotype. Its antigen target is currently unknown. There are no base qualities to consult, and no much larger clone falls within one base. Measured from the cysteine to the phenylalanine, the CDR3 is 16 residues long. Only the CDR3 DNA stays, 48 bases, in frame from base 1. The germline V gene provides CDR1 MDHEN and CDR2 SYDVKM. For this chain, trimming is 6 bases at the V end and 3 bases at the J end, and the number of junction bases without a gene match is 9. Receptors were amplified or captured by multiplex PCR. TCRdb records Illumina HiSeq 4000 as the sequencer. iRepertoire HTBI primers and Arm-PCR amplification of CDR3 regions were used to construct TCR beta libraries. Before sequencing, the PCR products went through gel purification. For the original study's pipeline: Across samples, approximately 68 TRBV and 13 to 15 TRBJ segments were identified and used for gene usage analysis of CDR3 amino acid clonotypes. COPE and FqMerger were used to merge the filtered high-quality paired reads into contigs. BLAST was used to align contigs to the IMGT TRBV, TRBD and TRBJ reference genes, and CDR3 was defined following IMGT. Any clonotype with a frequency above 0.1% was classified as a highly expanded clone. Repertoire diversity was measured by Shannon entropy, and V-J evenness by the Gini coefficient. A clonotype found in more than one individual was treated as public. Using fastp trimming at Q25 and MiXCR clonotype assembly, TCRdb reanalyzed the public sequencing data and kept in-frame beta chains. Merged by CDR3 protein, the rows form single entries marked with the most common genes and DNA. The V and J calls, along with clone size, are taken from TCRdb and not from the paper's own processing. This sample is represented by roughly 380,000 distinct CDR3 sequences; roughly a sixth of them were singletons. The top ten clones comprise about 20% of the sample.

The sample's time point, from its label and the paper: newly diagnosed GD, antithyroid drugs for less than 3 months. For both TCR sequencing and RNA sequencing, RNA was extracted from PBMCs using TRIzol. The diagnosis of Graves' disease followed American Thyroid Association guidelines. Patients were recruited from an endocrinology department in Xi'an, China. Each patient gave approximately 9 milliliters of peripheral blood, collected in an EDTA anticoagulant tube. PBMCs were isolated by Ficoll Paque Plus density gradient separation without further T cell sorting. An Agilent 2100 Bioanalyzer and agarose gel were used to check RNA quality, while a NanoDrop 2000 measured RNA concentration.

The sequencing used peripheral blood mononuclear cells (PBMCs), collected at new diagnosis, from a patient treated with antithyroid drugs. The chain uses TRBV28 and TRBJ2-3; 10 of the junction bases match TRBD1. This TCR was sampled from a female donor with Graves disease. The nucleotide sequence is TGTGCCAGCAGCCCTAACCGGGACAGGGGTACAGATACGCAGTATTTT. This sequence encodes CASSPNRDRGTDTQYF. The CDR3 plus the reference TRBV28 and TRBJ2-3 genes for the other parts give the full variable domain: DVKVTQSSRYLVKRTGEKVFLECVQDMDHENMFWYRQDPGLGLRLIYFSYDVKMKEKGDIPEGYSVSREKKERFSLILESASTNQTSMYLCASSPNRDRGTDTQYFGPGTRLTVL.